The present TCR beta chain was sequenced within a study of human T cells and chemical hapten exposure. Findings and caveats of the study: TCRs exceeding a frequency of 1 in 1000 stayed unchanged under DPC sensitization.

One entry per CDR3 protein results from TCRdb running MiXCR on the RACE reads. The sample carries about 97,000 distinct CDR3 sequences, roughly a quarter recorded once. Trimming removed 2 bases from V and 10 bases from J, with 12 bases in between. There are 13 residues in the CDR3. CDR1 is SGHAT, CDR2 FQNNGV, per germline. Time point reported: patch test 3, about 24 weeks after DPC sensitization. Specified treatment: therapeutic diphenylcyclopropenone sensitization with weekly scalp DPC. As regards this clonotype: Its target is not known.

The V call is TRBV11-2, the J call TRBJ2-1, with TRBD2 as a possible D gene (6 bases). The specimen was whole blood, collected in connection with sensitization to the hapten diphenylcyclopropenone (DPC). The receptor was isolated from a man aged 40-49 years with alopecia areata. Some clones in this sample may be carry-over from other donors' samples. CDR3 sequence (DNA): TGTGCCAGCAGCTTAATATCCCGGGGGGAGCAGTTCTTC. Protein: CASSLISRGEQFF.